The sequence of this T cell receptor beta chain was determined in a study of graft-versus-host responses after intestinal transplantation. As regards this clone: Its matching antigen is unknown.

Libraries were prepared by immunoSEQ multiplex PCR; TCRdb keeps only in-frame clonotypes and omits some of them. Of about 83,000 clones listed, approximately 88% are singletons. The source was unstimulated CD4+ T cells sorted from spleen or lymph node cells, collected before intestinal transplant. This clonotype originated in a human donor who received an intestinal transplant.

DNA for the CDR3: TGCGCCAGCAGGAAGGACAGCGAGCAGTACTTC. As protein: CASRKDSEQYF. The J gene is TRBJ2-7, the V gene TRBV5-1, with D possibly matching TRBD1 (6 bases). This CDR3 is built from 11 residues. Germline V CDR1 and CDR2: SGHRS, YFSETQ. V was trimmed by 5 bases and J by 6 bases, leaving 9 bases between them.